This T cell receptor (beta chain) was recovered during a study of shared clonotypes between healthy human individuals. Findings and caveats of the study: Relative to their counterparts shared across all four donors, non-shared clonotypes exhibited diminished generation probabilities. On the whole, naive subsets had larger estimated richness than memory subsets had.

All participating donors were Caucasian adults from Nashville, Tennessee. CDR1 and CDR2 from the germline V gene are MDHEN and SYDVKM. Deletions cut 10 bases from V and 4 bases from J, with 19 bases between. The CDR3 is made up of 14 amino acids. This clone was found once. Its antigen remains unidentified. Method: immunoSEQ multiplex PCR; TCRdb's copy keeps in-frame clones and lacks some. The data show approximately 2.5 million clones, 93% seen once. The sequencing sample was made of naive CD4+ T cells from PBMCs. Noted subset: CD45RA+ positively selected. This rearrangement joins TRBV28 to TRBJ1-2; D might be TRBD1 (6 bases). The source of this sequence is a man aged 18 to 35 in good health. Some clones in this sample may be carry-over from other donors' samples. CDR3 bases: TGTGCCATCTTAAGGGGGATAGTTGGCTATGGCTACACCTTC. Its protein product is CAILRGIVGYGYTF.